This is a list of T cell receptor beta chains from one sample in a study of blood T cell repertoires in COVID-19. TCRdb's table, derived via immunoSEQ multiplex PCR, lists solely in-frame clones and lacks some. The sample contains 65,000 to 95,000 clones, 87% of which appear only once. What was sequenced was peripheral blood. The receptors were sampled from a man aged 30-40 years with acute or convalescent COVID-19. Both conserved end residues are part of each CDR3. D genes are given only for firm matches. The size of a clone is reported for some rows only, either as once, few or many, or as a class for expanded clones.

NA	NA	TRBJ1-4	TRBV18	CASSSTGSRKLFF	TGTGCCAGCTCATCAACAGGGAGTCGGAAACTGTTTTTT
NA	NA	TRBJ2-5	TRBV7-2	CASSFRGETQYF	TGTGCCAGCAGCTTTCGGGGGGAGACCCAGTACTTC
once	TRBD2	TRBJ2-3	TRBV7-2	CASSLMTSGTDTQYF	TGTGCCAGCAGCTTAATGACTAGCGGCACAGATACGCAGTATTTT
NA	NA	TRBJ1-6	TRBV5-4	CAAPVLNRSPLHF	TGTGCCGCCCCGGTGCTAAACAGGTCACCCCTCCACTTT
NA	NA	TRBJ2-1	TRBV7-9	CASRSLPEGHNEQFF	TGTGCCAGCAGGTCCCTTCCGGAGGGGCACAATGAGCAGTTCTTC
NA	TRBD2	TRBJ2-5	TRBV11-2	CASSRTGGQETQYF	TGTGCCAGCTCCCGGACGGGGGGCCAAGAGACCCAGTACTTC
NA	NA	TRBJ2-1	TRBV7-2	CASSLEGVSYNEQFF	TGTGCCAGCAGCTTAGAGGGAGTCTCCTACAATGAGCAGTTCTTC
NA	TRBD2	TRBJ2-1	TRBV30	CAWRRGTSEYNEQFF	TGTGCCTGGAGGAGGGGGACTAGCGAATACAATGAGCAGTTCTTC
NA	NA	TRBJ1-2	TRBV7-2	CASSLVVGLQANYGYTF	TGTGCCAGCAGCTTAGTGGTAGGACTACAAGCTAACTATGGCTACACCTTC
NA	TRBD2	TRBJ2-1	TRBV29-1	CSGTSGSNEQFF	TGCAGTGGGACTAGCGGGAGCAATGAGCAGTTCTTC
NA	NA	TRBJ1-2	TRBV28	CASSRTGYGYTF	TGTGCCAGCAGTCGGACTGGATATGGCTACACCTTC
NA	NA	TRBJ2-2	TRBV6-5	CASRRDRAGELFF	TGTGCGTCCCGGAGGGATCGGGCCGGGGAGCTGTTTTTT
NA	TRBD1	TRBJ2-1	TRBV28	CASSDRGRGEQFF	TGTGCCAGCAGTGACAGGGGGCGAGGTGAGCAGTTCTTC
NA	TRBD1	TRBJ1-1	TRBV9	CASSGGDRGRYTEAFF	TGTGCCAGCAGCGGAGGGGACAGGGGGAGGTACACTGAAGCTTTCTTT
NA	NA	TRBJ1-1	TRBV25-1	CASRKQGREAFF	TGTGCCAGCAGGAAACAGGGCAGGGAAGCTTTCTTT
NA	NA	TRBJ1-5	TRBV3-1/TRBV3-2	CASSQSRTSNQPQHF	TGTGCCAGCAGCCAATCTAGAACTAGCAATCAGCCCCAGCATTTT
NA	NA	TRBJ2-1	TRBV6-2/TRBV6-3	CASSSFSSYNEQFF	TGTGCCAGCAGTTCTTTTAGCTCCTACAATGAGCAGTTCTTC
few	TRBD1	TRBJ2-2	TRBV3-1/TRBV3-2	CASSQPGQGTGELFF	TGTGCCAGCAGCCAACCGGGACAGGGCACCGGGGAGCTGTTTTTT
once	NA	TRBJ2-7	TRBV9	CASSTDSHEQYF	TGTGCCAGCAGCACGGACTCGCACGAGCAGTACTTC
NA	TRBD2	TRBJ2-1	TRBV4-1	CASSHYASGRVYNEQFF	TGCGCCAGCAGCCATTACGCTAGCGGGAGGGTCTACAATGAGCAGTTCTTC
NA	TRBD2	TRBJ2-7	TRBV7-6	CASSGLAGGPNEQYF	TGTGCCAGCAGCGGACTAGCGGGAGGGCCCAACGAGCAGTACTTC
NA	NA	TRBJ2-7	TRBV7-8	CASSLVGYGSSYEQYF	TGTGCCAGCAGCTTAGTGGGATACGGGAGCTCCTACGAGCAGTACTTC
NA	NA	TRBJ1-1	TRBV3-1/TRBV3-2	CASSQDFQAGTEAFF	TGTGCCAGCAGCCAAGATTTCCAGGCGGGGACTGAAGCTTTCTTT
NA	TRBD1	TRBJ2-3	TRBV7-9	CASSPETGPRTDTQYF	TGTGCCAGCAGCCCCGAGACAGGGCCCCGCACAGATACGCAGTATTTT
once	TRBD1	TRBJ1-5	TRBV24-1	CATSDSTGFQPQHF	TGTGCCACCAGTGACTCGACAGGGTTTCAGCCCCAGCATTTT
NA	TRBD2	TRBJ2-7	TRBV5-1	CASSPGLVTGEQYF	TGCGCCAGCAGCCCCGGACTAGTTACGGGGGAGCAGTACTTC
NA	NA	TRBJ1-2	TRBV14	CASSHNRNYGYTF	TGTGCCAGCAGCCATAATCGGAACTATGGCTACACCTTC
once	NA	TRBJ1-6	TRBV6-5	CASSYAGKGNNSPLHF	TGTGCCAGCAGTTACGCAGGGAAGGGAAATAATTCACCCCTCCACTTT
NA	NA	TRBJ1-4	TRBV2	CASSERTTNEKLFF	TGTGCCAGCAGTGAGAGAACAACTAATGAAAAACTGTTTTTT
NA	NA	TRBJ2-3	TRBV13	CASSLSLDTQYF	TGTGCCAGCAGCTTGAGTTTGGATACGCAGTATTTT
NA	TRBD1	TRBJ1-4	TRBV5-1	CASSVDRGGEKLFF	TGCGCCAGCAGCGTGGACAGGGGCGGTGAAAAACTGTTTTTT
NA	TRBD1	TRBJ2-7	TRBV7-2	CASSSYPGQGAYEQYF	TGTGCCAGCAGCTCGTACCCCGGACAGGGGGCCTACGAGCAGTACTTC
NA	TRBD1	TRBJ2-7	TRBV11-2	CASSFGTGDYEQYF	TGTGCCAGCAGCTTCGGGACAGGGGACTACGAGCAGTACTTC
few	TRBD2	TRBJ2-5	TRBV6-5	CASLAGGPQETQYF	TGTGCCAGCTTAGCGGGAGGGCCCCAAGAGACCCAGTACTTC
NA	TRBD2	TRBJ2-1	TRBV29-1	CSATGTTARSEQFF	TGCAGCGCCACCGGGACTACCGCACGGAGTGAGCAGTTCTTC
once	TRBD2	TRBJ2-7	TRBV2	CASLGTSGPYEQYF	TGTGCTAGCTTAGGGACTAGCGGTCCCTACGAGCAGTACTTC
NA	NA	TRBJ2-2	TRBV7-3	CASSFGVNTGELFF	TGTGCCAGCAGCTTCGGGGTGAACACCGGGGAGCTGTTTTTT
NA	NA	TRBJ1-5	TRBV2	CASWGGNQPQHF	TGTGCCAGCTGGGGGGGGAATCAGCCCCAGCATTTT
NA	TRBD2	TRBJ2-3	TRBV6-6	CASGLAVSTDTQYF	TGTGCCAGTGGACTAGCGGTGAGCACAGATACGCAGTATTTT
NA	TRBD1	TRBJ2-7	TRBV7-6	CASSLGQGESYEQYF	TGTGCCAGCAGCCTTGGACAGGGGGAATCCTACGAGCAGTACTTC
NA	TRBD2	TRBJ2-7	TRBV7-9	CASSSSGRSTDEQYF	TGTGCCAGCAGCTCTAGCGGGAGGTCGACCGACGAGCAGTACTTC
NA	NA	TRBJ2-2	TRBV4-1	CASSRLGSRINTGELFF	TGCGCCAGCAGCCGACTAGGATCCCGTATAAACACCGGGGAGCTGTTTTTT
NA	NA	TRBJ2-1	TRBV18	CASSPPGHSSYNEQFF	TGTGCCAGCTCTCCCCCGGGACACAGCTCCTACAATGAGCAGTTCTTC
NA	NA	TRBJ2-1	TRBV5-5	CASSLGWRNEQFF	TGTGCCAGCAGCTTGGGGTGGCGGAATGAGCAGTTCTTC
NA	NA	TRBJ2-3	TRBV2	CAVGGRPDTQYF	TGTGCCGTGGGAGGCAGGCCAGATACGCAGTATTTT
NA	TRBD2	TRBJ2-2	TRBV5-8	CASSSGLAVNTGELFF	TGTGCCAGCAGCTCTGGACTAGCGGTTAACACCGGGGAGCTGTTTTTT
NA	TRBD2	TRBJ2-7	TRBV7-2	CASSLDAGGVEQYF	TGTGCCAGCAGCCTCGACGCCGGGGGGGTCGAGCAGTACTTC
once	NA	TRBJ1-2	TRBV28	CASSLGRSNYGYTF	TGTGCCAGCAGTTTGGGCCGATCTAACTATGGCTACACCTTC
NA	TRBD2	TRBJ2-5	TRBV7-2	CASSFYGGYQETQYF	TGTGCCAGCAGCTTCTACGGGGGGTACCAAGAGACCCAGTACTTC
NA	TRBD1	TRBJ2-1	TRBV24-1	CATSDRSTGSYNEQFF	TGTGCCACCAGTGACCGATCGACAGGGTCCTACAATGAGCAGTTCTTC
NA	NA	TRBJ1-1	TRBV24-1	CATSAGSGTEAFF	TGTGCCACCAGTGCCGGGAGTGGCACTGAAGCTTTCTTT
NA	NA	TRBJ2-7	TRBV7-3	CASSPAAGPYEQYF	TGTGCCAGCAGCCCTGCTGCAGGGCCCTACGAGCAGTACTTC
once	NA	TRBJ2-7	TRBV7-2	CASSLEPISSYEQYF	TGTGCCAGCAGCTTAGAACCCATCAGCTCCTACGAGCAGTACTTC
NA	TRBD1	TRBJ1-1	TRBV6-5	CASSYGQGETEAFF	TGTGCCAGCAGCTACGGACAGGGCGAGACTGAAGCTTTCTTT
NA	TRBD2	TRBJ2-1	TRBV14	CASSQDWLAGVRTHNEQFF	TGTGCCAGCAGCCAAGACTGGCTAGCGGGAGTTCGGACGCACAATGAGCAGTTCTTC
NA	NA	TRBJ1-6	TRBV19	CASSIGTGSSPLHF	TGTGCCAGTAGTATCGGAACTGGGAGCTCACCCCTCCACTTT
NA	NA	TRBJ2-5	TRBV7-8	CASSSRTRTGQETQYF	TGTGCCAGCAGCTCCCGGACTAGGACAGGGCAAGAGACCCAGTACTTC